This T cell receptor beta chain came from a study of T-cell reconstitution after alpha-beta-depleted transplantation in children. Study observations and caveats: The study traced high day-60 TCRbeta diversity in some patients to surviving recipient T cells and thymic progenitors. T-cell numbers and diversity one year post-transplant derived largely from freshly generated T cells. Several hundred graft clones that had expanded were reportedly the source of alpha-beta T cells about two months after transplant.

This clonotype was found many times. Its matching antigen is unknown. CDR3 size: 16 residues. The germline CDR1 and CDR2 sequences are SGHNT and YYREEE (reference sequence). The junction had 4 bases not matched to a gene; V was cut back by 0 bases and J by 5 bases. The TCRbeta library was prepared with unique molecular identifiers. TCRdb fed the PCR reads into MiXCR, producing one record per CDR3 protein. Found here are around 270,000 distinct CDR3 sequences, almost 8% of them singletons; the top ten hold approximately 8.6%. This sequence joins TRBV5-4 and TRBJ2-1; TRBD2 aligns across 11 bases. The input for sequencing was peripheral blood, taken 360 days after TCRalphabeta/CD19-depleted stem cell transplant. This TCR came from a female patient between 2 and 15 years old who had a stem cell transplant for Fanconi anemia, so the T cells may come from the graft donor. The CDR3 nucleotides read TGTGCCAGCAGCTTGGTAGCGGGAGGGCGGGACAATGAGCAGTTCTTC. This codes for CASSLVAGGRDNEQFF.